Listed here are 11 T cell receptor beta chains from one sample, sequenced in a study of Ad26.COV2.S vaccination and SARS-CoV-2 variants. The protocol was immunoSEQ multiplex PCR, while the TCRdb copy is restricted to in-frame clones and leaves out a portion. The sample contains some 390,000 clones, around 85% of which appear only once. Treatment: 15 to 20 received Ad26.COV2.S at low or high dose, single or two shots; several received placebo; per-sample allocation not given. Sampling was done on day 63 after the first vaccine or placebo injection. The sample was peripheral blood, taken in a trial of Ad26.COV2.S vaccine versus placebo. The receptors come from a person aged 18-60 years who received the Ad26.COV2.S COVID-19 vaccine or a placebo.

V gene TRBV6-5 combines with J gene TRBJ1-2, with D possibly TRBD1 on 6 matching bases. V dropped 5 bases and J dropped 8 bases, with 12 bases sitting between them. This CDR3 spans 12 amino acids. Germline V gene lookup returns CDR1 MNHEY and CDR2 SVGAGI. CDR3 in DNA: TGTGCCAGCAGTCTTGCCAGGGGAGGCTACACCTTC. Protein sequence: CASSLARGGYTF.

The chain couples TRBV5-4 to TRBJ1-2; a possible D gene is TRBD1 (5 bases). The CDR3 is 13 amino acids. Between the trimmed V and J ends, which lost 3 bases and 4 bases, there was a span of 10 bases. The germline V gene encodes CDR1 SGHNT and CDR2 YYREEE (reference sequence). CDR3 nucleotides: TGTGCCAGCAGCTCGACAGAATCCTATGGCTACACCTTC. Residues: CASSSTESYGYTF.

The rearrangement links TRBV7-2 to TRBJ2-3, with D possibly being TRBD2 (6 bases). Trimming left V 5 bases short and J 5 bases short, with 17 bases between. CDR3 size: 15 residues. Germline CDR1 and CDR2: SGHTA and FQGNSA. The chain's CDR3 is CASSRRAGPGDTQYF. Here the CDR3 DNA reads TGTGCCAGCAGCCGCCGGGCGGGGCCGGGAGATACGCAGTATTTT.

A single count supports this clone. This chain uses TRBV10-3 with TRBJ2-7, with TRBD2 matching 8 bases. Losses at the gene ends were 3 bases for V and 7 bases for J; bases not matched to a gene: 5. CDR1 is ENHRY, CDR2 SYGVKD, per germline. The CDR3 consists of 13 residues. The CDR3 DNA reads as TGTGCCATCAGTGACGGGAGGGACGGGGAGCAGTACTTC. It codes for CAISDGRDGEQYF.

The V call is TRBV5-1, the J call TRBJ1-2; 7 bases are shared with TRBD1. CDR1 and CDR2 (germline): SGHRS, YFSETQ. The CDR3 is 16 amino acids. The V gene end was trimmed by 0 bases and the J gene end by 1 base; junction bases not matched to a gene: 6. CDR3 DNA: TGCGCCAGCAGCTTGGCACAGGGGATAAGTAACTATGGCTACACCTTC. It is translated as CASSLAQGISNYGYTF.

This clone was observed a handful of times. DNA for the CDR3: TGTGCCAGCAGCTCGACAGCGCCAAATTCACCCCTCCACTTT. Translating it yields CASSSTAPNSPLHF. The V call is TRBV7-6, the J call TRBJ1-6; TRBD1 is a possible D gene (5 bases). CDR3 length: 14 amino acids. Germline-derived CDR1 and CDR2 are SGHVS and FNYEAQ. The V gene lost 4 bases and the J gene lost 7 bases, with 11 bases spanning the gap.

This clone came up a few times. The gene calls are TRBV19 and TRBJ2-6; 9 bases agree with TRBD1. Trimming removed 8 bases from V and 1 base from J; junction bases left unmatched: 9. Per the germline V gene, CDR1 is LNHDA and CDR2 is SQIVND (reference sequence). CDR3 length: 17 amino acids. CDR3 bases: TGTGCCAGTGCGGTGACAGGGGGTCAATCTGGGGCCAACGTCCTGACTTTC. Its protein is CASAVTGGQSGANVLTF.

The chain couples TRBV7-6 to TRBJ1-3; perhaps TRBD1 as D (6 bases). CDR3 length: 15 amino acids. Trimming cost V 5 bases and J 0 bases, with 11 bases left between them. In germline, CDR1 is SGHVS, CDR2 FNYEAQ. The CDR3 here is CASSRDTDSGNTIYF. In DNA, the CDR3 is TGTGCCAGCAGCCGGGACACAGACTCTGGAAACACCATATATTTT.

Note on this clone: This same CDR3 is encoded by further DNA sequences in the sample. The CDR3 reads CASSQEVREVRGFDETQYF. CDR3 bases: TGTGCCAGCAGCCAGGAGGTCAGGGAGGTCAGGGGTTTCGATGAGACCCAGTACTTC. The chain joins TRBV3-1 (or the pseudogene TRBV3-2) to TRBJ2-5; possibly TRBD1 or TRBD2 for D (6 bases each). This CDR3 spans 19 amino acids. Germline assignment: CDR1 LGHDT and CDR2 YNNKEL (reference sequence). The V end was cut by 3 bases, the J end by 5 bases, with 28 bases between.

This sequence joins TRBV12-3 or TRBV12-4 and TRBJ1-2; no definite D call. V gave up 5 bases and J gave up 4 bases, with 8 bases separating them. This CDR3 region has 12 residues. CDR3 sequence: CASSTSSYGYTF. The CDR3 nucleotides are TGTGCCAGCAGTACCTCTTCCTATGGCTACACCTTC.

The count of this clone is one. V is TRBV3-1 (or the pseudogene TRBV3-2) and J is TRBJ2-5, with no clear D. V gave up 2 bases and J gave up 3 bases, with 10 bases separating them. Germline lookup yields CDR1 LGHDT and CDR2 YNNKEL (reference sequence). CDR3 length: 14 amino acids. The CDR3 sequence is CASSQPPIKETQYF. DNA of the CDR3: TGTGCCAGCAGCCAACCACCAATCAAAGAGACCCAGTACTTC.